This T cell receptor beta chain was identified in a study of response to subunit inactivated influenza vaccine. Study-wide results and limits: Authors suggested that a seasonal influenza vaccination recruits few new T cells each time.

Looked up from germline, CDR1 is SGHTA and CDR2 is FQGNSA. This CDR3 is 16 amino acids long. V lost 1 base and J lost 4, with 13 bases in between. Turning to this clonotype: Its antigen is unknown.

TCRdb reprocessed the RT-PCR reads with MiXCR, giving one entry per CDR3 protein. The sample shows about 500,000 distinct CDR3 sequences, roughly 13% of them seen only once. The J gene is TRBJ2-2, the V gene TRBV7-2; no reliable D call. This TCR derives from a man aged 50-60 years who received an inactivated influenza vaccine. This specimen consisted of PBMCs from blood, obtained more than 35 days after vaccination. The CDR3 DNA reads TGTGCCAGCAGCTTAGGACGGAGCCGCCCCACCGGGGAGCTGTTTTTT. Its protein is CASSLGRSRPTGELFF.